This TCR beta chain emerged from a study of T cell responses to AZD1222 COVID-19 vaccine. Sequenced by immunoSEQ multiplex PCR; TCRdb stores in-frame clones only, minus some. The sample shows roughly 98,000 clones, less than 85% of them seen only once. The germline V gene has CDR1 KGHSH and CDR2 LQKENI. Unmatched junction bases numbered 4, after V lost 3 bases and J lost 7 bases. CDR3 size: 15 residues. In this sample, this clone turned up once. This chain links TRBV18 with TRBJ2-1; 12 bases fit TRBD1. The specimen was peripheral blood, collected 28 days after the second AZD1222 dose. The sequence was collected from an adult who received the AZD1222 COVID-19 vaccine. The CDR3 DNA is TGTGCCAGCTCACCGGGACAGGGGGCATTGAATGAGCAGTTCTTC. Protein sequence: CASSPGQGALNEQFF.